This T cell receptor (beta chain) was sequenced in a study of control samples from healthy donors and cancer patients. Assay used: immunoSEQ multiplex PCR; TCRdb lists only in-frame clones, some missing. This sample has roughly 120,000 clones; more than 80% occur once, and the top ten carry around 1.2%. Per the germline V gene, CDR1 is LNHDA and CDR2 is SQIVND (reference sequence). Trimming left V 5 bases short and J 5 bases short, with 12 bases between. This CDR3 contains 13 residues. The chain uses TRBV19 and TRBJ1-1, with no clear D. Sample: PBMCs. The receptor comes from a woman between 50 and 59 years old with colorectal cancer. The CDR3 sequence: CASSEGMGTEAFF. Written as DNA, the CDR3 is TGTGCCAGTAGTGAGGGTATGGGGACTGAAGCTTTCTTT.